This T cell receptor beta chain was recovered during a study of cytomegalovirus exposure and HLA in healthy donors. About the research overall: The 95 to 150 validation repertoires were produced on the same platform as the roughly 720 repertoires of the first cohort. This was reported in a later analysis. Notes on the study in general: TCR beta chains numbering more than 150 were designated cytomegalovirus-associated. In the roughly 130 validation repertoires, a later analysis found that first-cohort TCR clusters tended to co-occur.

The repertoire was sequenced with immunoSEQ multiplex PCR; TCRdb's copy has only in-frame clones and lacks some. This sample has tens of thousands of clones, with 94% found just once. This clone was detected only a few times. Its antigen is still unknown. In germline, CDR1 is WNHNN, CDR2 SYGVQD (reference sequence). The CDR3 consists of 12 residues. The V and J ends lost 3 bases and 6 bases respectively, with 6 bases between them. The clonotype originates from a man younger than 30 in good health and CMV-seropositive. V is TRBV10-1 and J is TRBJ1-5, with D uncertain. Sequenced material: PBMCs. The CDR3 nucleotides read TGCGCCAGCAGTGAACTCGGTCAGCCCCAGCATTTT. Protein sequence: CASSELGQPQHF.